The 19 T cell receptor beta chains listed next were all sequenced from one sample in a study of T cells in Graves' hyperthyroidism and ophthalmopathy. What was amplified from RNA transcripts were TCR beta CDR3 regions. First-round RT-PCR targeting the TCR CDR3 was performed with the HTBI primer set. TCRdb re-analysed the multiplex PCR reads in MiXCR, keeping a single row per CDR3 protein. The sample has more than 500,000 distinct CDR3 sequences, around 46% seen once. Input material: peripheral blood or thyroid tissue (not recorded which). All receptors come from an adult woman with Graves' disease, either hyperthyroidism or ophthalmopathy (not recorded which).

This clonotype was recorded many times. The chain recombines TRBV5-1 with TRBJ1-1, with 10 bases aligning to TRBD1. Germline lookup yields CDR1 SGHRS and CDR2 YFSETQ. This CDR3 is 13 amino acids long. J lost 8 bases, V lost 3 bases, and 4 bases had no gene match. CDR3 amino acids: CASSYDRGREAFF. The CDR3, as DNA: TGCGCCAGCAGCTACGACAGGGGGCGGGAAGCTTTCTTT.

This clonotype was seen repeatedly, ten times or more. The chain employs TRBV10-2 and TRBJ2-2; 10 bases fit TRBD2. The CDR3 sequence is 15 residues long. Germline V gene sequence: CDR1 WSHSY, CDR2 SAAADI. V lost 10 bases, J lost 3 bases, and 8 bases stayed unmatched. CDR3 sequence (DNA): TGCGCCACCTCCGGGACTAGCGTGGACACCGGGGAGCTGTTTTTT. As protein: CATSGTSVDTGELFF.

With respect to this clonotype: The conserved closing phenylalanine or tryptophan is absent in this CDR3, likely reflecting a read error. The limits of the CDR3 on the DNA are not certain, so only TCRdb's listed CDR3 is given. The chain links TRBV2 to TRBJ1-5. Termini included, the CDR3 measures 9 amino acids. CDR1 SNHLY and CDR2 FYNNEI come from the germline V gene. CDR3: CASSEPGLA.

This chain connects TRBV9 to TRBJ2-5; 7 bases are shared with TRBD1. Germline-derived CDR1 and CDR2 are SGDLS and YYNGEE. The CDR3 covers 15 residues. The junction had 12 bases not matched to a gene; V was cut back by 3 bases and J by 7 bases. The CDR3 DNA reads TGTGCCAGCAGCGCTGGGACAGAGGGCATCGGGACCCAGTACTTC. Its translation is CASSAGTEGIGTQYF. The full variable domain, in which reference TRBV9 and TRBJ2-5 provide the parts outside the CDR3, is DSGVTQTPKHLITATGQRVTLRCSPRSGDLSVYWYQQSLDQGLQFLIQYYNGEERAKGNILERFSAQQFPDLHSELNLSSLELGDSALYFCASSAGTEGIGTQYFGPGTRLLVL.

The gene calls are TRBV2 and TRBJ1-5, with D perhaps TRBD1 (5 bases). There are 14 residues in the CDR3. Germline lookup yields CDR1 SNHLY and CDR2 FYNNEI. Trimming removed 7 bases from V and 5 bases from J, with 15 bases in between. The CDR3 DNA reads TGTGCCAGCATGCGGGGGGTAGTCGATCAGCCCCAGCATTTT. The encoded protein is CASMRGVVDQPQHF.

The chain carries TRBV20-1 and TRBJ1-1; D call uncertain. V lost 6 bases and J 1 base, leaving 12 bases between the germline ends. This CDR3 region has 13 residues. Per the germline V gene, CDR1 is DFQATT and CDR2 is SNEGSKA (reference sequence). The CDR3 sequence is CSALRGENTEAFF. Written as DNA, the CDR3 is TGCAGTGCCCTAAGAGGAGAGAACACTGAAGCTTTCTTT.

This clonotype was found many times. V gene TRBV14 combines with J gene TRBJ2-2; 8 bases fit TRBD1. The CDR3 extends over 17 amino acids. The germline CDR1 and CDR2 sequences are SGHDN and FVKESK. V lost 4 bases, J lost 2 bases, and 9 bases stayed unmatched. The CDR3 DNA reads as TGTGCCAGCAGCCGATTGCGGGACAGGCACAACACCGGGGAGCTGTTTTTT. It yields the protein CASSRLRDRHNTGELFF. The variable domain in full, with the rest retrieved from reference TRBV14 and TRBJ2-2, is EAGVTQFPSHSVIEKGQTVTLRCDPISGHDNLYWYRRVMGKEIKFLLHFVKESKQDESGMPNNRFLAERTGGTYSTLKVQPAELEDSGVYFCASSRLRDRHNTGELFFGEGSRLTVL.

J is TRBJ1-1 and V is TRBV29-1, with 8 bases aligning to TRBD1. The germline V gene has CDR1 SQVTM and CDR2 ANQGSEA. J lost 3 bases, V lost 5 bases, and 11 bases had no gene match. This CDR3 comprises 15 residues. For the CDR3, the DNA is TGCAGCGTTAATGACAGGGGACCGGGGGACACTGAAGCTTTCTTT. This translates into CSVNDRGPGDTEAFF.

This clonotype appeared once. V gene TRBV7-9 combines with J gene TRBJ2-7; tentative D call: TRBD1 (5 bases). V lost 5 bases, J lost 1 base, and 15 bases lay in between. This CDR3 is 15 amino acids long. The germline gives CDR1 SEHNR, CDR2 FQNEAQ (reference sequence). CDR3 residues: CASSPPDSRSYEQYF. The CDR3 DNA is TGTGCCAGCAGCCCTCCTGACAGTCGATCCTACGAGCAGTACTTC.

This clonotype was observed at least ten times. The rearrangement uses TRBV6-5 and TRBJ1-5, with D possibly being TRBD1 (6 bases). Germline CDR1 MNHEY, CDR2 SVGAGI. CDR3 length equals 13 residues. The V and J ends lost 8 bases and 1 base respectively, with 9 bases between them. The CDR3 protein is CASAGASNQPQHF. The CDR3 region has the DNA TGTGCCAGCGCAGGGGCGAGCAATCAGCCCCAGCATTTT.

The chain employs TRBV9 and TRBJ1-5; 7 nucleotides line up with TRBD1. V dropped 5 bases and J dropped 5; count of bases not matched to a gene: 16. There are 17 residues in the CDR3. Germline V lookup: CDR1 SGDLS, CDR2 YYNGEE. The CDR3 here is CASSDGGVNRGYQPQHF. The CDR3 DNA is TGTGCCAGCAGTGATGGGGGGGTGAACAGGGGTTATCAGCCCCAGCATTTT.

The chain joins TRBV9 to TRBJ1-5, with D uncertain. Trimming left V 5 bases short and J 0 bases short, with 18 bases between. The CDR3 spans 17 residues. Germline CDR1 is SGDLS and CDR2 is YYNGEE. CDR3 sequence (DNA): TGTGCCAGCAGTGGAGAAGGCGGTGATTATAGCAATCAGCCCCAGCATTTT. As protein: CASSGEGGDYSNQPQHF.

The sample holds many counts of this clonotype. The chain carries TRBV19 and TRBJ2-7; 7 nucleotides align to TRBD2. The ends lost 9 bases at V and 1 base at J; junction bases unmatched: 6. The germline gives CDR1 LNHDA, CDR2 SQIVND (reference sequence). This CDR3 is 13 amino acids long. The CDR3 nucleotides read TGTGCCAGCGGGACGGGACTATCCTACGAGCAGTACTTC. As protein: CASGTGLSYEQYF. The whole variable domain, filled in from reference TRBV19 and TRBJ2-7, reads DGGITQSPKYLFRKEGQNVTLSCEQNLNHDAMYWYRQDPGQGLRLIYYSQIVNDFQKGDIAEGYSVSREKKESFPLTVTSAQKNPTAFYLCASGTGLSYEQYFGPGTRLTVT.

This clonotype was recorded many times. This chain connects TRBV7-6 to TRBJ1-4; TRBD1 aligns across 8 bases. The CDR3 extends over 17 amino acids. Germline CDR1 SGHVS, CDR2 FNYEAQ. J lost 0 bases, V lost 1 base, and 4 bases had no gene match. Written as DNA, the CDR3 is TGTGCCAGCAGCTTAGGACAGGGGAGAGCAACTAATGAAAAACTGTTTTTT. Its protein is CASSLGQGRATNEKLFF.

CDR3 sequence: CSAPPSVEETIYF. DNA for the CDR3: TGCAGTGCCCCACCCAGCGTAGAAGAGACCATATATTTT. The chain has TRBV20-1 and TRBJ1-3; D remains ambiguous. V lost 6 bases and J lost 10, with 19 bases in between. The germline V gene encodes CDR1 DFQATT and CDR2 SNEGSKA (reference sequence). CDR3 length equals 13 residues.

This chain joins TRBV10-3 and TRBJ2-7, with D perhaps TRBD1 or TRBD2 (5 bases each). This CDR3 is 14 amino acids long. The germline V gene has CDR1 ENHRY and CDR2 SYGVKD. V lost 0 bases to trimming and J lost 2 bases, with 8 bases between them. The CDR3 protein is CAISESGEPYEQYF. The CDR3 nucleotides read TGTGCCATCAGTGAGTCGGGGGAACCCTACGAGCAGTACTTC.

J is TRBJ2-5 and V is TRBV2, with 7 bases identical to TRBD2. V lost 4 bases, J lost 7 bases, and 0 bases stayed unmatched. Germline CDR1 reads SNHLY; CDR2 reads FYNNEI. This CDR3 contains 11 residues. The CDR3 is CASSAGGTQYF. The CDR3 bases are TGTGCCAGCAGTGCGGGGGGGACCCAGTACTTC.

This clonotype was recorded at least ten times. The chain is built from TRBV12-3 or TRBV12-4 and TRBJ1-2; D may be TRBD1 (6 bases). Trimming removed 4 bases at V and 8 bases at J, with 14 bases between. The CDR3 runs 13 residues. CDR3 bases: TGTGCCAGCAGTTCAACCCCGGGGGGCGGCTACACCTTC. Protein product: CASSSTPGGGYTF.

This clonotype was seen many times. The chain employs TRBV12-3 or TRBV12-4 and TRBJ1-1; D may be TRBD1 (6 bases). Trimming stripped 7 bases from V and 0 bases from J, with 15 bases between. The CDR3 has 15 amino acids. The CDR3 loop is CASTLKGDMNTEAFF. The CDR3 nucleotides read TGTGCCAGCACCCTTAAGGGGGATATGAACACTGAAGCTTTCTTT.